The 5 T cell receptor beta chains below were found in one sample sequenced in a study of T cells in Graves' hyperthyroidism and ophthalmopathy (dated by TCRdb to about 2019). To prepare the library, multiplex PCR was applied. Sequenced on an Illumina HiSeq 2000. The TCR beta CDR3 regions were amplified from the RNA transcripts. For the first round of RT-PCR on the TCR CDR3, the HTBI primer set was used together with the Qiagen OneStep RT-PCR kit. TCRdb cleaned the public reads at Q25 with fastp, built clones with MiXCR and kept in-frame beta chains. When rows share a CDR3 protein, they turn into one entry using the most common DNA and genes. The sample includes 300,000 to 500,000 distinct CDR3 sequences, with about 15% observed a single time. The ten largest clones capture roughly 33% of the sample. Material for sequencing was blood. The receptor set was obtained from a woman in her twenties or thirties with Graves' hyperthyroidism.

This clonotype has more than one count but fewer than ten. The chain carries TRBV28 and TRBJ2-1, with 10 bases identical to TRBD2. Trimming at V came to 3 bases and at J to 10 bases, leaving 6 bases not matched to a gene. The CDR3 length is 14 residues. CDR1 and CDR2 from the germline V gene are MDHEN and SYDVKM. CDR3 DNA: TGTGCCAGCAGTTTCCTAGCGGGAGAATGGGAGCAGTTCTTC. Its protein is CASSFLAGEWEQFF.

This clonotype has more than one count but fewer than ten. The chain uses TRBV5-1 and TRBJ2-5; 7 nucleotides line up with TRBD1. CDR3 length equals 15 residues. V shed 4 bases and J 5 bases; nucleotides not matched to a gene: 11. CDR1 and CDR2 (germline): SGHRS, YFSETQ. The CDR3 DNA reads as TGCGCCAGCAGCCCGAATGACAGGGCATGGGAGACCCAGTACTTC. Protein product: CASSPNDRAWETQYF. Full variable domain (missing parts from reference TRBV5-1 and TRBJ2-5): KAGVTQTPRYLIKTRGQQVTLSCSPISGHRSVSWYQQTPGQGLQFLFEYFSETQRNKGNFPGRFSGRQFSNSRSEMNVSTLELGDSALYLCASSPNDRAWETQYFGPGTRLLVL.

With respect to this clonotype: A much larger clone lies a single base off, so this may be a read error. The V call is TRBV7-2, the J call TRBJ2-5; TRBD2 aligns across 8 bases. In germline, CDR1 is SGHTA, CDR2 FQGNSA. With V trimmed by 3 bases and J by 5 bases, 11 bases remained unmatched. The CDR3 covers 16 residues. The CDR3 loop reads CASSFGGTCGRETQYF. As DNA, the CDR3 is TGTGCCAGCAGCTTCGGGGGAACTTGCGGGAGGGAGACCCAGTACTTC.

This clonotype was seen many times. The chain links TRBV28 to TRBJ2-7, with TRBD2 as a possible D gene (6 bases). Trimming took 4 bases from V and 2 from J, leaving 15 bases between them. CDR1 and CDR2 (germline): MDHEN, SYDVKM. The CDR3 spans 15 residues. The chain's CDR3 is CASSSGEVKAYEQYF. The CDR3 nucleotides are TGTGCCAGCAGTTCCGGGGAGGTAAAAGCCTACGAGCAGTACTTC. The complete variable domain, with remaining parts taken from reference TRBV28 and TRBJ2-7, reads DVKVTQSSRYLVKRTGEKVFLECVQDMDHENMFWYRQDPGLGLRLIYFSYDVKMKEKGDIPEGYSVSREKKERFSLILESASTNQTSMYLCASSSGEVKAYEQYFGPGTRLTVT.

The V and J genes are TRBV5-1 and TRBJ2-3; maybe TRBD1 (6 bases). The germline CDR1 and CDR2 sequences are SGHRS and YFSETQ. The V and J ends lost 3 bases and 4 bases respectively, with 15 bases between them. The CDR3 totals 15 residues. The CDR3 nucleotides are TGCGCCAGCAGCTCTGCAGGGCCAGGGGCAGATACGCAGTATTTT. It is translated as CASSSAGPGADTQYF.